Listed here are 21 T cell receptor beta chains from one sample, sequenced in a study of blood T cell repertoires in COVID-19. Clones were read by immunoSEQ multiplex PCR, and TCRdb kept only the in-frame ones, dropping some. The data show nearly 250,000 clones, almost 85% seen once. Input material: PBMCs or T cells enriched from blood (not recorded which). The receptors shown here come from a woman aged 50 to 60 with acute COVID-19.

The genes are TRBV11-3 and TRBJ2-3; TRBD2 aligns across 15 bases. The V gene end was trimmed by 3 bases and the J gene end by 1 base; junction bases not matched to a gene: 2. This CDR3 spans 17 amino acids. The V gene's germline CDR1 is SGHNT and CDR2 YENEEA. This chain's CDR3 is CASSFGTSGGRTDTQYF. CDR3 coding DNA: TGTGCCAGCAGCTTCGGGACTAGCGGGGGGCGCACAGATACGCAGTATTTT.

The chain recombines TRBV6-2 or TRBV6-3 with TRBJ2-2; 10 bases match TRBD2. The V and J ends lost 0 bases and 5 bases, in that order; junction bases with no gene match: 9. The CDR3 extends over 18 amino acids. Germline loops: CDR1 MNHEY, CDR2 SVGEGT. The CDR3 coding sequence is TGTGCCAGCAGTTACTCGAGGCTAGCGGGGGCCGGGACCGGGGAGCTGTTTTTT. It codes for CASSYSRLAGAGTGELFF.

The chain joins TRBV7-2 to TRBJ1-6, with D hard to call. The V end lost 1 base, the J end lost 8 bases, and 12 bases lay between the germline ends. In germline, CDR1 is SGHTA, CDR2 FQGNSA. The CDR3 loop spans 15 amino acids. The CDR3 DNA is TGTGCCAGCAGCTTAGATCGGGGAGGAGATTCACCCCTCCACTTT. Protein: CASSLDRGGDSPLHF.

V and J are TRBV5-4 and TRBJ1-1; 7 bases are shared with TRBD1. Germline V CDR1 and CDR2: SGHNT, YYREEE (reference sequence). V lost 5 bases and J lost 2; bases outside the gene matches: 3. This CDR3 contains 13 residues. CDR3 in amino acids: CASSYRGNTEAFF. Written as DNA, the CDR3 is TGTGCCAGCAGTTACAGGGGAAACACTGAAGCTTTCTTT.

The chain joins TRBV5-1 to TRBJ2-2, with 8 bases aligning to TRBD1. Trimming removed 0 bases from V and 5 bases from J; junction bases left unmatched: 9. Germline V gene data show CDR1 as SGHRS and CDR2 as YFSETQ. The CDR3 runs 17 residues. The CDR3 reads CASSLGPRGQATGELFF. The DNA for the CDR3 is TGCGCCAGCAGCTTGGGCCCTAGGGGACAGGCGACCGGGGAGCTGTTTTTT.

This rearrangement joins TRBV5-4 to TRBJ2-5; D is unclear. V shed 0 bases and J shed 2 bases, with 8 bases lying between them. This CDR3 is built from 14 residues. Germline lookup yields CDR1 SGHNT and CDR2 YYREEE (reference sequence). DNA for the CDR3: TGTGCCAGCAGCTTGGATGCGCTGCAAGAGACCCAGTACTTC. Translation: CASSLDALQETQYF.

The chain links TRBV29-1 to TRBJ1-1; perhaps TRBD1 as D (5 bases). V shed 7 bases and J shed 0 bases, with 15 bases lying between them. Per the germline V gene, CDR1 is SQVTM and CDR2 is ANQGSEA. This CDR3 is built from 14 residues. Here the CDR3 reads CSAFTLTVNTEAFF. The CDR3 coding sequence is TGCAGCGCGTTCACCCTGACAGTGAACACTGAAGCTTTCTTT.

The rearrangement links TRBV7-8 to TRBJ2-3; D is unresolved. This CDR3 region has 12 residues. CDR1 is SGHVS and CDR2 is FQNEAQ in the germline V gene. The V gene lost 3 bases and the J gene lost 1 base, with 2 bases spanning the gap. The CDR3 spells CASSFGTDTQYF. CDR3 DNA: TGTGCCAGCAGCTTCGGCACAGATACGCAGTATTTT.

This clone was seen a single time. The chain recombines TRBV7-8 with TRBJ2-2; D ambiguous. Germline V gives CDR1 SGHVS, CDR2 FQNEAQ. V lost 0 bases, J lost 2 bases, and 4 bases lay in between. This CDR3 is 14 amino acids long. The CDR3, as DNA: TGTGCCAGCAGCTTAGCCGGTAACACCGGGGAGCTGTTTTTT. Residues: CASSLAGNTGELFF.

The rearrangement links TRBV10-3 to TRBJ1-1; the match to TRBD1 covers 7 bases. Germline assignment: CDR1 ENHRY and CDR2 SYGVKD. With 10 bases clipped from V and 2 bases from J, the junction kept 7 bases outside the gene matches. The CDR3 is made up of 13 amino acids. For the CDR3, the DNA is TGTGCCAGCCGCACAGGGGTTAACACTGAAGCTTTCTTT. It encodes CASRTGVNTEAFF.

The chain has TRBV7-2 and TRBJ1-2; D gene unclear. The CDR3 sequence is 16 residues long. Germline assignment: CDR1 SGHTA and CDR2 FQGNSA. The V end lost 1 base, the J end lost 1 base, and 13 bases lay between the germline ends. The CDR3 DNA follows: TGTGCCAGCAGCTTAGTGCCCTCGTGGAGTAACTATGGCTACACCTTC. Translating gives CASSLVPSWSNYGYTF.

The V call is TRBV10-1, the J call TRBJ1-1; D not certain. This CDR3 contains 12 residues. The V end lost 7 bases, the J end lost 6 bases, and 12 bases lay between the germline ends. Germline V CDR1 and CDR2: WNHNN, SYGVQD (reference sequence). The CDR3 loop reads CASTGLRAEAFF. The CDR3 bases are TGCGCCAGCACCGGACTAAGGGCTGAAGCTTTCTTT.

This chain joins TRBV3-1 (or the pseudogene TRBV3-2) and TRBJ1-4, with TRBD1 matching over 9 bases. Germline V gene lookup returns CDR1 LGHDT and CDR2 YNNKEL (reference sequence). After removal of 4 bases from V and 5 bases from J, the junction contained 8 bases not matched to a gene. The CDR3 runs to 16 residues. CDR3 DNA sequence: TGTGCCAGCAGCCTGTTCCGGGGGACAGGGAATGAAAAACTGTTTTTT. Translating gives CASSLFRGTGNEKLFF.

This clone showed up just a few times. The chain carries TRBV7-2 and TRBJ2-2, with 8 positions matching TRBD1. V was pared by 2 bases and J by 2 bases, with 10 bases of the junction left unmatched. Germline assignment: CDR1 SGHTA and CDR2 FQGNSA. The CDR3 loop spans 18 amino acids. This CDR3 reads CASSLKGMTGANTGELFF. CDR3 bases: TGTGCCAGCAGCTTAAAGGGCATGACAGGGGCTAACACCGGGGAGCTGTTTTTT.

This chain uses TRBV20-1 with TRBJ1-4, with a possible D match to TRBD1 (5 bases). From germline, CDR1 is DFQATT and CDR2 SNEGSKA (reference sequence). CDR3 size: 11 residues. CDR3: CSSRVNEKLFF. In nucleotides, the CDR3 is TGCAGCTCCAGGGTTAATGAAAAACTGTTTTTT.

The chain recombines TRBV6-1 with TRBJ1-2; D remains unclear. CDR1 is MNHNS, CDR2 SASEGT, per germline. V lost 0 bases and J lost 7, with 12 bases in between. This CDR3 is built from 14 residues. CDR3 amino acids: CASSEARVAGGYTF. The DNA of the CDR3 is TGTGCCAGCAGTGAAGCGAGGGTGGCGGGTGGCTACACCTTC.

This clone was recorded only once. The chain uses TRBV5-1 and TRBJ1-5; 12 bases line up with TRBD1. Trimming took 4 bases from V and 7 from J; bases not matched to a gene: 9. Germline V gene data show CDR1 as SGHRS and CDR2 as YFSETQ. This CDR3 comprises 16 residues. CDR3 DNA sequence: TGCGCCAGCAGCCCCGGGACAGGGGGCGCGAGGCAGCCCCAGCATTTT. Its protein product is CASSPGTGGARQPQHF.

The rearrangement joins TRBV19 to TRBJ1-5, with D uncertain. CDR1 is LNHDA, CDR2 SQIVND, per germline (reference sequence). CDR3 size: 15 residues. V shed 6 bases and J shed 3 bases, with 15 bases lying between them. CDR3 amino acids: CASRVYRSNNQPQHF. CDR3 bases: TGTGCCAGTAGAGTATACCGCAGTAACAATCAGCCCCAGCATTTT.

This rearrangement joins TRBV6-2 or TRBV6-3 to TRBJ2-4, with 11 bases matching TRBD1. Germline V gene lookup returns CDR1 MNHEY and CDR2 SVGEGT. The CDR3 is 19 amino acids. The trim removed 4 bases at V and 1 base at J, leaving 12 bases unmatched. The CDR3 nucleotides read TGTGCCAGCAGTTTTACCGGGACAGGGGGATTGCAGGCCAAAAACATTCAGTACTTC. It encodes CASSFTGTGGLQAKNIQYF.

This chain joins TRBV18 and TRBJ2-5; D unclear. Trimming stripped 2 bases from V and 5 bases from J, with 6 bases between. The CDR3 has 12 amino acids. Germline CDR1 and CDR2: KGHSH and LQKENI. The chain's CDR3 is CASSPNFETQYF. The CDR3 coding sequence is TGTGCCAGCTCACCAAACTTTGAGACCCAGTACTTC.

The J gene is TRBJ1-5, the V gene TRBV15, with a possible D match to TRBD1 (5 bases). The CDR3 is made up of 14 amino acids. Trimming removed 1 base from V and 4 bases from J, with 8 bases in between. Germline CDR1 and CDR2: LNHNV and YYDKDF (reference sequence). CDR3 amino acids: CATSRVGLNQPQHF. DNA for the CDR3: TGTGCCACCAGCAGAGTGGGACTTAATCAGCCCCAGCATTTT.